The 16 T cell receptor beta chains below were found in one sample sequenced in a study of metastatic and nonmetastatic thyroid tumors. Nobody among the patients had been given any treatment before thyroid surgery. TCRdb re-called the PCR reads with MiXCR. The repertoire holds roughly 18,000 clones, with under 30% as singletons. The sequencing input was tumor tissue. Every receptor here comes from a male donor with papillary thyroid cancer or a benign thyroid nodule (not recorded which). Some clones in this sample may be carry-over from other donors' samples.

This clone was counted many times. Other DNA sequences in this sample translate to the same CDR3. The chain combines TRBV5-1 with TRBJ1-1; D remains unclear. The length of the CDR3 is 15 residues. CDR1 is SGHRS and CDR2 is YFSETQ in the germline V gene. V was cut by 0 bases and J by 0 bases, with 9 bases left in between. CDR3 DNA: TGCGCCAGCAGCTTGGAGGAGTACTTGAACACTGAAGCTTTCTTT. Translating gives CASSLEEYLNTEAFF.

This clone has ten or more counts. The CDR3: CASTDRVKSEAFF. The CDR3 region has the DNA TGCGCCAGTACGGACAGGGTGAAGTCTGAAGCTTTCTTT. This sequence joins TRBV5-1 and TRBJ1-1; TRBD1 matches at 8 bases. The CDR3 is 13 amino acids. Germline V gene sequence: CDR1 SGHRS, CDR2 YFSETQ. V trimming: 8 bases; J trimming: 6 bases; junction bases outside the gene matches: 9.

The CDR3 here is CASSPGLAGANEQFF. The CDR3, as DNA: TGTGCCAGCAGCCCTGGACTAGCGGGAGCGAATGAGCAGTTCTTC. The chain joins TRBV11-2 to TRBJ2-1, with 13 bases identical to TRBD2. The V and J ends lost 5 bases and 7 bases, in that order; junction bases with no gene match: 5. In germline, CDR1 is SGHAT, CDR2 FQNNGV. CDR3 length equals 15 residues.

This clone counts as medium-sized (0.01 to 0.1%). The chain joins TRBV11-2 to TRBJ2-7; 12 bases align to TRBD2. Germline trimming cut 5 bases from V and 3 bases from J; bases unmatched to any gene: 5. The CDR3 is 15 amino acids. Per the germline V gene, CDR1 is SGHAT and CDR2 is FQNNGV. CDR3 amino acids: CASSTSGGYNYEQYF. For the CDR3, the DNA is TGTGCCAGCAGCACTAGCGGGGGGTACAACTACGAGCAGTACTTC.

V usage is TRBV11-2 and J usage is TRBJ2-7, with D uncertain. With 4 bases removed from V and 9 bases from J, the gap between germline ends came to 10 bases. The CDR3 sequence is 11 residues long. Germline V gene lookup returns CDR1 SGHAT and CDR2 FQNNGV. Here the CDR3 reads CASSSTGGQYF. Here the CDR3 DNA reads TGTGCCAGCAGCTCGACTGGTGGGCAGTACTTC.

The chain uses TRBV6-9 and TRBJ2-5; TRBD2 aligns across 10 bases. CDR3 length: 14 amino acids. Germline V lookup: CDR1 MNHGY, CDR2 SVAAGI. The V gene end was trimmed by 4 bases and the J gene end by 4 bases; junction bases not matched to a gene: 3. CDR3: CASSFLAGAETQYF. In nucleotides, the CDR3 is TGTGCCAGCAGTTTTCTAGCGGGAGCAGAGACCCAGTACTTC.

This clone has at least ten counts. CDR3 DNA sequence: TGCAGTGCTAGAGATCCTAGGACTAGCGTCAATGAGCAGTTCTTC. As protein: CSARDPRTSVNEQFF. This chain joins TRBV20-1 and TRBJ2-1; 9 bases are shared with TRBD2. Per the germline V gene, CDR1 is DFQATT and CDR2 is SNEGSKA (reference sequence). The CDR3 extends over 15 amino acids. The V gene end was trimmed by 0 bases and the J gene end by 6 bases; junction bases not matched to a gene: 6.

About this clone itself: One junction end does not reproduce the germline sequence, and a read error may be involved. This chain uses TRBV5-1 with TRBJ1-4; 7 bases align to TRBD1. This CDR3 is 16 amino acids long. The germline gives CDR1 SGHRS, CDR2 YFSETQ. CDR3 protein: CASSLGKGAGREKLLF. The CDR3 nucleotides read TGCGCCAGCAGCTTAGGGAAGGGGGCAGGACGTGAAAAACTGTTATTT.

The chain links TRBV30 to TRBJ1-4; D not resolved. The germline V and J ends were trimmed by 3 bases and 8 bases, with 16 bases remaining between them. The CDR3 covers 14 residues. CDR1 is GTSNPN and CDR2 is SVGIG in the germline V gene (reference sequence). The DNA for the CDR3 is TGTGCCTGGAGCCAAAAACTCGGCCGGGAAAAACTGTTTTTT. Its translation is CAWSQKLGREKLFF.

In this sample, this clone turned up many times. This chain joins TRBV14 and TRBJ2-3, with 9 nucleotides matching TRBD2. The CDR3 runs to 19 residues. Germline loops: CDR1 SGHDN, CDR2 FVKESK. The J segment lost 5 bases and the V segment lost 2 bases, leaving 17 bases of the junction unmatched. In DNA form, the CDR3 reads TGTGCCAGCAGCCAAAACCCCACTGGACTAGCGTCTTTGATAGATACGCAGTATTTT. It specifies CASSQNPTGLASLIDTQYF.

J is TRBJ2-7 and V is TRBV20-1; a possible D gene is TRBD2 (6 bases). The V and J ends lost 6 bases and 7 bases respectively, with 19 bases between them. This CDR3 spans 13 amino acids. Germline CDR1 reads DFQATT; CDR2 reads SNEGSKA (reference sequence). CDR3 in amino acids: CSAPRDWSAEQYF. CDR3 sequence (DNA): TGCAGTGCGCCTCGGGACTGGTCCGCGGAGCAGTACTTC.

This clone has more than one count but fewer than ten. The chain joins TRBV7-2 to TRBJ1-2; TRBD1 is a possible D gene (6 bases). V was shortened by 5 bases and J by 5 bases, with 27 bases between the two germline ends. The germline gives CDR1 SGHTA, CDR2 FQGNSA. This CDR3 region has 18 residues. CDR3 loop: CASSVGYRTVGLRYGYTF. CDR3 in DNA: TGTGCCAGCAGCGTAGGCTACAGGACAGTGGGGTTACGGTATGGCTACACCTTC.

By sample fraction, this clone is medium-sized (0.01 to 0.1%). The V call is TRBV20-1, the J call TRBJ2-7; 9 nucleotides match TRBD1. V lost 1 base to trimming and J lost 2 bases; unmatched junction nucleotides: 6. The CDR3 sequence is 15 residues long. Germline V gives CDR1 DFQATT, CDR2 SNEGSKA (reference sequence). The CDR3, as DNA: TGCAGTGCTAGAGCTGGCGGGACAGGGACCTACGAGCAGTACTTC. Its protein is CSARAGGTGTYEQYF.

In its sample, this clone was seen once. The rearrangement joins TRBV20-1 to TRBJ1-6, with D tentatively TRBD1 (5 bases). CDR1 DFQATT and CDR2 SNEGSKA come from the germline V gene (reference sequence). The CDR3 has 14 residues. Trimming stripped 3 bases from V and 10 bases from J, with 16 bases between. The CDR3 loop is CSASPRGIGSPLHF. The CDR3 region has the DNA TGCAGTGCTAGCCCCCGGGGGATAGGGTCACCCCTCCACTTT.

This clone was seen a single time. The rearrangement links TRBV9 to TRBJ2-7; D is possibly TRBD1 (5 bases). With 7 bases removed from V and 2 bases from J, the gap between germline ends came to 16 bases. Looked up from germline, CDR1 is SGDLS and CDR2 is YYNGEE. The CDR3 sequence is 14 residues long. CDR3 protein: CASRRTRVTYEQYF. The CDR3 bases are TGTGCCAGCCGCAGGACACGCGTGACCTACGAGCAGTACTTC.

In this sample, this clone turned up many times. V usage is TRBV6-6 and J usage is TRBJ2-5; 15 bases fit TRBD2. The CDR3 has 20 residues. V dropped 2 bases and J dropped 4; count of bases not matched to a gene: 14. Germline values: CDR1 MNHNY, CDR2 SVGAGI (reference sequence). The CDR3 region is CASSYPGTSGGYPRGETQYF. The CDR3 bases are TGTGCCAGCAGTTACCCCGGGACTAGCGGGGGGTACCCTCGTGGAGAGACCCAGTACTTC.